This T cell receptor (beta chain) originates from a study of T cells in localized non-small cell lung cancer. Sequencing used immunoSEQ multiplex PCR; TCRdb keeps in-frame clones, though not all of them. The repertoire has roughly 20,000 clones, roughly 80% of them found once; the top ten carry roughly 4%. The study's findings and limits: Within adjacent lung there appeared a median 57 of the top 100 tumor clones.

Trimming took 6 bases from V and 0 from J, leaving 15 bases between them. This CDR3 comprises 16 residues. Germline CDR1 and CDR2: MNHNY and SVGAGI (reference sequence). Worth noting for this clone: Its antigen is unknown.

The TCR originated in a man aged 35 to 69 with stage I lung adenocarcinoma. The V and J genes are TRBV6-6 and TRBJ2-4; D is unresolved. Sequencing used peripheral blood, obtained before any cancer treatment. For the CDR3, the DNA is TGTGCCAGCAGCTTAGATTCGGTTCTAGCCAAAAACATTCAGTACTTC. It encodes CASSLDSVLAKNIQYF.